These 15 T cell receptor beta chains came from one sample sequenced in a study of OX40 agonist ivuxolimab in advanced cancers. Libraries were prepared by immunoSEQ multiplex PCR; TCRdb keeps only in-frame clonotypes and omits some of them. Altogether some 12,000 clones are present, roughly 82% being singletons, with the ten largest covering 10%. The specimen comprised CD4+ or CD8+ T cells sorted from blood, sampled in a trial of the OX40 agonist ivuxolimab. Receptor source: an adult with an advanced solid tumor such as melanoma, head and neck, liver or kidney cancer.

This clone has just a few counts. The sample contains more than one DNA sequence encoding this CDR3. This chain's CDR3 is CASSQDPRGSGQPQHF. Written as DNA, the CDR3 is TGTGCCAGCAGCCAAGACCCCCGGGGCTCGGGGCAGCCCCAGCATTTT. The chain has TRBV4-2 and TRBJ1-5; D may be TRBD1 (5 bases). The CDR3 extends over 16 amino acids. V lost 0 bases and J 7 bases, leaving 16 bases between the germline ends. In germline, CDR1 is LGHNA, CDR2 YNFKEQ.

The rearrangement joins TRBV7-3 to TRBJ2-3; D perhaps matches TRBD1 (6 bases). V gave up 1 base and J gave up 0 bases, with 14 bases separating them. This CDR3 is built from 17 residues. CDR1 and CDR2 (germline): SGHTA, FQGTGA. CDR3 region: CASSLKGGLPSTDTQYF. CDR3 nucleotides: TGTGCCAGCAGCTTAAAAGGGGGATTACCTAGCACAGATACGCAGTATTTT. Full variable domain (remainder filled in from reference TRBV7-3 and TRBJ2-3): GAGVSQTPSNKVTEKGKYVELRCDPISGHTALYWYRQSLGQGPEFLIYFQGTGAADDSGLPNDRFFAVRPEGSVSTLKIQRTERGDSAVYLCASSLKGGLPSTDTQYFGPGTRLTVL.

This clone occurred once. The chain links TRBV6-6 to TRBJ2-7, with a possible D match to TRBD1 (6 bases). V was cut by 2 bases and J by 0 bases, with 11 bases left in between. Germline V gene sequence: CDR1 MNHNY, CDR2 SVGAGI (reference sequence). This CDR3 comprises 15 residues. Written as DNA, the CDR3 is TGTGCCAGCAGTTACAGTTTGGACAGCTCCTACGAGCAGTACTTC. This sequence encodes CASSYSLDSSYEQYF.

The rearrangement joins TRBV7-9 to TRBJ1-2, with a weak D call TRBD1 (5 bases). The V and J ends lost 5 bases and 7 bases respectively, with 14 bases between them. CDR1 and CDR2 (germline): SEHNR, FQNEAQ (reference sequence). This CDR3 has 13 residues. In DNA form, the CDR3 reads TGTGCCAGCAGCGTATCCAGGGACGCTGGCTACACCTTC. Residues: CASSVSRDAGYTF. Full variable domain (remainder filled in from reference TRBV7-9 and TRBJ1-2): DTGVSQNPRHKITKRGQNVTFRCDPISEHNRLYWYRQTLGQGPEFLTYFQNEAQLEKSRLLSDRFSAERPKGSFSTLEIQRTEQGDSAMYLCASSVSRDAGYTFGSGTRLTVV.

This rearrangement joins TRBV9 to TRBJ2-1, with D perhaps matching TRBD2 (6 bases). Trimming cost V 0 bases and J 0 bases, with 10 bases left between them. This CDR3 contains 16 residues. CDR1 and CDR2 from the germline V gene are SGDLS and YYNGEE. DNA of the CDR3: TGTGCCAGCAGCGTAGAGGGAGCGGGCTCCTACAATGAGCAGTTCTTC. The encoded protein is CASSVEGAGSYNEQFF.

This chain uses TRBV6-5 with TRBJ2-1, with 9 bases fitting TRBD2. The CDR3 length is 15 residues. Germline V lookup: CDR1 MNHEY, CDR2 SVGAGI. V shed 4 bases and J 5 bases; nucleotides not matched to a gene: 6. The CDR3 spells CASSSGLAMNNEQFF. CDR3 coding DNA: TGTGCCAGCAGTTCGGGACTAGCAATGAACAATGAGCAGTTCTTC.

The chain combines TRBV6-1 with TRBJ2-7; D is ambiguous. Germline V CDR1 and CDR2: MNHNS, SASEGT. The CDR3 consists of 15 residues. V lost 5 bases to trimming and J lost 1 base, with 15 bases between them. In DNA form, the CDR3 reads TGTGCCAGCAGTCCCCCGCAGGTCCTGTCCTACGAGCAGTACTTC. Translation: CASSPPQVLSYEQYF.

The V gene is TRBV27, the J gene TRBJ2-7; a possible D gene is TRBD2 (6 bases). This CDR3 is built from 15 residues. Germline loops: CDR1 MNHEY, CDR2 SMNVEV (reference sequence). Trimming stripped 5 bases from V and 4 bases from J, with 18 bases between. The CDR3 region has the DNA TGTGCCAGCAGTGCTGGACTAACTGTTTCGTACGAGCAGTACTTC. Protein: CASSAGLTVSYEQYF.

V is TRBV6-5 and J is TRBJ2-7, with TRBD2 identical over 9 bases. Losses at the gene ends were 5 bases for V and 4 bases for J; bases not matched to a gene: 3. This CDR3 is 13 amino acids long. From germline, CDR1 is MNHEY and CDR2 SVGAGI. CDR3 sequence: CASSPSGMYEQYF. The CDR3 coding sequence is TGTGCCAGCAGTCCTAGCGGGATGTACGAGCAGTACTTC.

This clone was detected only once. The rearrangement uses TRBV6-5 and TRBJ2-1; D remains unclear. The CDR3 runs to 11 residues. The germline V and J ends were trimmed by 3 bases and 10 bases, with 7 bases remaining between them. Germline CDR1 reads MNHEY; CDR2 reads SVGAGI. CDR3 protein: CASSYGGEQFF. CDR3 bases: TGTGCCAGCAGTTATGGCGGAGAGCAGTTCTTC.

Within the sample, this clone is large. V gene TRBV7-9 combines with J gene TRBJ2-7; D possibly matches TRBD1 or TRBD2 (6 bases each). V lost 5 bases to trimming and J lost 7 bases, with 24 bases between them. The CDR3 covers 16 residues. Germline V CDR1 and CDR2: SEHNR, FQNEAQ (reference sequence). CDR3 sequence reads: CASSHPFTGARKEQYF. The CDR3 DNA reads as TGTGCCAGCAGCCATCCTTTTACGGGGGCGAGGAAGGAGCAGTACTTC.

The rearrangement links TRBV2 to TRBJ1-5; D is undetermined. Germline values: CDR1 SNHLY, CDR2 FYNNEI. The CDR3 is 12 amino acids. V was cut by 7 bases and J by 4 bases, with 8 bases left in between. The CDR3 loop reads CASTGSNQPQHF. As DNA, the CDR3 is TGTGCCAGCACTGGCAGTAATCAGCCCCAGCATTTT.

This chain joins TRBV28 and TRBJ2-2; D ambiguous. The CDR3 sequence is 14 residues long. V shed 1 base and J shed 1 base, with 4 bases lying between them. In germline, CDR1 is MDHEN, CDR2 SYDVKM. The CDR3 sequence: CASSLYKNTGELFF. The CDR3 DNA reads as TGTGCCAGCAGTTTATATAAGAACACCGGGGAGCTGTTTTTT.

CDR3 nucleotide sequence: TGTGCCAGCAGCCCGGCAGCATGGGTCGGTAAGGAATTCTACGAGCAGTACTTC. Its protein is CASSPAAWVGKEFYEQYF. The chain combines TRBV5-8 with TRBJ2-7; D is ambiguous. The V gene's germline CDR1 is SGHTS and CDR2 YDEGEE. V was trimmed by 4 bases and J by 3 bases, leaving 26 bases between them. CDR3 length equals 18 residues.

The chain uses TRBV6-4 and TRBJ2-3, with D possibly TRBD2 on 6 matching bases. CDR1 is MRHNA, CDR2 SNTAGT, per germline. CDR3 size: 15 residues. The V end was cut by 0 bases, the J end by 4 bases, with 11 bases between. CDR3 nucleotides: TGTGCCAGCAGTGACTCGGGGGGAGTGGCAGATACGCAGTATTTT. Translated, it gives CASSDSGGVADTQYF.